One sample yielded the 25 T cell receptor beta chains listed below, sequenced in a study of blood T cell repertoires in COVID-19. Repertoires were generated with immunoSEQ multiplex PCR, while TCRdb's copy carries only in-frame clones and drops some. The sample holds about 130,000 clones; 86% are singletons and the top ten take roughly 18%. Sequenced material: peripheral blood. The receptors were gathered from a woman aged 50 to 60 who had recovered from COVID-19.

The CDR3: CSVESYSQETQYF. The CDR3 DNA is TGCAGCGTTGAATCGTACAGTCAAGAGACCCAGTACTTC. This chain connects TRBV29-1 to TRBJ2-5; no clear D. CDR1 and CDR2 from the germline V gene are SQVTM and ANQGSEA. V was pared by 2 bases and J by 2 bases, with 9 bases between. The CDR3 is made up of 13 amino acids.

The chain couples TRBV2 to TRBJ1-2; TRBD1 is a possible D gene (6 bases). V was shortened by 3 bases and J by 2 bases, with 10 bases between the two germline ends. Germline lookup yields CDR1 SNHLY and CDR2 FYNNEI. The CDR3 runs to 14 residues. Here the CDR3 reads CASSDEGVNYGYTF. The CDR3 DNA reads TGTGCCAGCAGTGACGAGGGGGTAAACTATGGCTACACCTTC. The full variable domain, completed using reference TRBV2 and TRBJ1-2, is EPEVTQTPSHQVTQMGQEVILRCVPISNHLYFYWYRQILGQKVEFLVSFYNNEISEKSEIFDDQFSVERPDGSNFTLKIRSTKLEDSAMYFCASSDEGVNYGYTFGSGTRLTVV.

This chain uses TRBV14 with TRBJ2-1; TRBD2 matches 10 bases. Germline assignment: CDR1 SGHDN and CDR2 FVKESK. V was pared by 4 bases and J by 0 bases, with 9 bases of the junction left unmatched. The length of the CDR3 is 18 residues. The CDR3: CASSLLLAGVSSYNEQFF. The CDR3 DNA is TGTGCCAGCAGCCTCCTCCTAGCGGGAGTCTCCTCCTACAATGAGCAGTTCTTC.

This chain uses TRBV6-1 with TRBJ2-2; TRBD2 aligns across 12 bases. Losses at the gene ends were 4 bases for V and 4 bases for J; bases not matched to a gene: 10. The CDR3 has 18 amino acids. CDR1 is MNHNS and CDR2 is SASEGT in the germline V gene. The CDR3 DNA reads TGTGCCAGCAGTGGCCTAGCGGGGGGGCCCTGGGGCACCGGGGAGCTGTTTTTT. It encodes CASSGLAGGPWGTGELFF.

The chain has TRBV6-5 and TRBJ2-1, with 7 bases matching TRBD1. With 6 bases clipped from V and 8 bases from J, the junction kept 13 bases outside the gene matches. The CDR3 spans 15 residues. Germline V gene sequence: CDR1 MNHEY, CDR2 SVGAGI. This CDR3 reads CASSRTGAVGDEQFF. CDR3 nucleotides: TGTGCCAGCAGCCGGACAGGAGCAGTCGGGGATGAGCAGTTCTTC.

V is TRBV9 and J is TRBJ1-3; TRBD1 aligns across 9 bases. The length of the CDR3 is 16 residues. The V segment lost 3 bases and the J segment 4 bases; nucleotides outside the gene matches: 8. The germline V gene encodes CDR1 SGDLS and CDR2 YYNGEE. Written as DNA, the CDR3 is TGTGCCAGCAGCGCCGCGGGGACAGGGAAAGGAAACACCATATATTTT. It is translated as CASSAAGTGKGNTIYF.

The chain has TRBV5-5 and TRBJ1-2; D gene unclear. Looked up from germline, CDR1 is SGHKS and CDR2 is YYEKEE (reference sequence). This CDR3 has 15 residues. The V end lost 0 bases, the J end lost 2 bases, and 11 bases lay between the germline ends. The CDR3 DNA follows: TGTGCCAGCAGCTTGGGCCAACTTCTAAACTATGGCTACACCTTC. The encoded protein is CASSLGQLLNYGYTF.

V gene TRBV10-3 combines with J gene TRBJ1-1; D is unresolved. The germline gives CDR1 ENHRY, CDR2 SYGVKD. Trimming stripped 2 bases from V and 4 bases from J, with 8 bases between. The CDR3 is 13 residues long. This chain's CDR3 is CAISEAAGTEAFF. The CDR3 bases are TGTGCCATCAGTGAGGCCGCCGGCACTGAAGCTTTCTTT.

This clone has only one observation. The chain links TRBV18 to TRBJ1-1; 10 positions agree with TRBD1. This CDR3 comprises 14 residues. Germline lookup yields CDR1 KGHSH and CDR2 LQKENI. The V segment lost 3 bases and the J segment 5 bases; nucleotides outside the gene matches: 3. CDR3 protein: CASSPRQGATEAFF. The CDR3 bases are TGTGCCAGCTCACCTAGACAGGGGGCGACTGAAGCTTTCTTT.

The chain uses TRBV5-4 and TRBJ2-3; 11 bases fit TRBD2. Germline assignment: CDR1 SGHNT and CDR2 YYREEE (reference sequence). With 2 bases clipped from V and 4 bases from J, the junction kept 3 bases outside the gene matches. The CDR3 spans 15 residues. The CDR3 loop is CASSFSGRASDTQYF. The CDR3 nucleotides are TGTGCCAGCAGCTTTAGCGGGAGGGCCTCAGATACGCAGTATTTT.

The chain has TRBV7-8 and TRBJ2-3; the D is unclear. Per the germline V gene, CDR1 is SGHVS and CDR2 is FQNEAQ. Trimming left V 5 bases short and J 1 base short, with 13 bases between. The CDR3 has 15 residues. The CDR3: CASSPRLGGTDTQYF. CDR3 sequence (DNA): TGTGCCAGCAGCCCAAGGCTAGGTGGCACAGATACGCAGTATTTT.

V and J are TRBV7-9 and TRBJ1-2; 7 bases match TRBD1. Trimming removed 6 bases from V and 4 bases from J; junction bases left unmatched: 5. Per the germline V gene, CDR1 is SEHNR and CDR2 is FQNEAQ (reference sequence). CDR3 length equals 13 residues. The CDR3 coding sequence is TGTGCCAGCAGTTTAAGGGACAGCTATGGCTACACCTTC. Translation gives CASSLRDSYGYTF. The variable domain in full, completed from reference TRBV7-9 and TRBJ1-2, reads DTGVSQNPRHKITKRGQNVTFRCDPISEHNRLYWYRQTLGQGPEFLTYFQNEAQLEKSRLLSDRFSAERPKGSFSTLEIQRTEQGDSAMYLCASSLRDSYGYTFGSGTRLTVV.

This chain connects TRBV9 to TRBJ2-1, with TRBD1 identical over 11 bases. CDR3 length: 16 amino acids. In germline, CDR1 is SGDLS, CDR2 YYNGEE. The V gene end was trimmed by 0 bases and the J gene end by 4 bases; junction bases not matched to a gene: 3. For the CDR3, the DNA is TGTGCCAGCAGCGTAGGAGGGACAGGGGGGTACAATGAGCAGTTCTTC. As protein: CASSVGGTGGYNEQFF.

The CDR3 region is CASARDWMNEQYF. CDR3 nucleotide sequence: TGTGCCAGCGCCCGGGACTGGATGAACGAGCAGTACTTC. This rearrangement joins TRBV6-6 to TRBJ2-7, with a tentative D call TRBD2 (6 bases). Germline V gives CDR1 MNHNY, CDR2 SVGAGI (reference sequence). Trimming stripped 8 bases from V and 5 bases from J, with 16 bases between. The CDR3 has 13 residues.

The chain combines TRBV18 with TRBJ2-7, with 9 positions matching TRBD1. Unmatched junction bases numbered 6, after V lost 3 bases and J lost 3 bases. This CDR3 has 15 residues. The germline gives CDR1 KGHSH, CDR2 LQKENI. This CDR3 is CASSPLDRGNYEQYF. The CDR3 DNA follows: TGTGCCAGCTCACCCCTTGACAGGGGGAACTACGAGCAGTACTTC.

J is TRBJ1-4 and V is TRBV28; TRBD1 is a possible D gene (5 bases). Trimming cost V 6 bases and J 2 bases, with 13 bases left between them. The CDR3 is 15 amino acids. Germline V gives CDR1 MDHEN, CDR2 SYDVKM. DNA for the CDR3: TGTGCCAGCAGAGATCCAGGGAGGACTAATGAAAAACTGTTTTTT. Protein product: CASRDPGRTNEKLFF.

This clone was counted ten times or more. V is TRBV5-1 and J is TRBJ1-4; 9 positions agree with TRBD1. Germline V gene lookup returns CDR1 SGHRS and CDR2 YFSETQ. J was trimmed by 12 bases and V by 2 bases; bases with no gene match: 5. The CDR3 runs 13 residues. In nucleotides, the CDR3 is TGCGCCAGCAGCTTTGGACAGGGGAAGGAACTGTTTTTT. It codes for CASSFGQGKELFF. The variable domain in full, with the rest retrieved from reference TRBV5-1 and TRBJ1-4, is KAGVTQTPRYLIKTRGQQVTLSCSPISGHRSVSWYQQTPGQGLQFLFEYFSETQRNKGNFPGRFSGRQFSNSRSEMNVSTLELGDSALYLCASSFGQGKELFFGSGTQLSVL.

The J gene is TRBJ1-2, the V gene TRBV4-1; no firm D call. V was trimmed by 4 bases and J by 6 bases, leaving 12 bases between them. The CDR3 has 13 residues. Germline CDR1 and CDR2: MGHRA and YSYEKL. The DNA of the CDR3 is TGCGCCAGCAGCCCGGTGGGCGCTAATGGCTACACCTTC. Its protein is CASSPVGANGYTF.

The chain has TRBV9 and TRBJ2-1, with D possibly being TRBD2 (6 bases). CDR1 SGDLS and CDR2 YYNGEE come from the germline V gene. The CDR3 contains 15 residues. The V gene lost 6 bases and the J gene lost 0 bases, with 13 bases spanning the gap. The CDR3 is CASKRGVSSYNEQFF. Written as DNA, the CDR3 is TGTGCCAGCAAGCGCGGGGTGAGCTCCTACAATGAGCAGTTCTTC.

This chain joins TRBV5-1 and TRBJ2-2; 9 bases map to TRBD2. Germline V gives CDR1 SGHRS, CDR2 YFSETQ. The CDR3 is 15 residues long. Losses at the gene ends were 3 bases for V and 4 bases for J; bases not matched to a gene: 4. The CDR3, as DNA: TGCGCCAGCAGCTACGGACTAGCGTCCACCGGGGAGCTGTTTTTT. Protein product: CASSYGLASTGELFF. The full variable domain, its missing parts supplied by reference TRBV5-1 and TRBJ2-2, is KAGVTQTPRYLIKTRGQQVTLSCSPISGHRSVSWYQQTPGQGLQFLFEYFSETQRNKGNFPGRFSGRQFSNSRSEMNVSTLELGDSALYLCASSYGLASTGELFFGEGSRLTVL.

The chain links TRBV18 to TRBJ2-1, with TRBD1 as a possible D gene (6 bases). This CDR3 comprises 19 residues. Trimming shortened V by 3 bases and J by 0 bases, and 21 bases separated the two germline ends. Germline CDR1 is KGHSH and CDR2 is LQKENI. CDR3 residues: CASSPYSPNLGGSYNEQFF. CDR3 bases: TGTGCCAGCTCACCGTATAGCCCAAACCTAGGGGGCTCCTACAATGAGCAGTTCTTC.

The gene calls are TRBV5-5 and TRBJ2-1; 8 bases line up with TRBD1. In germline, CDR1 is SGHKS, CDR2 YYEKEE (reference sequence). With 1 base clipped from V and 5 bases from J, the junction kept 5 bases outside the gene matches. The CDR3 extends over 15 amino acids. DNA of the CDR3: TGTGCCAGCAGCTTGCCATTGACAGGGGACAATGAGCAGTTCTTC. Amino acids: CASSLPLTGDNEQFF.

In its sample, this clone was seen once. V is TRBV30 and J is TRBJ1-2, with TRBD1 matching over 8 bases. In germline, CDR1 is GTSNPN, CDR2 SVGIG (reference sequence). V dropped 3 bases and J dropped 7; count of bases not matched to a gene: 10. The CDR3 runs to 14 residues. CDR3: CAWSPRTGRSGYTF. CDR3 DNA: TGTGCCTGGAGCCCTAGGACAGGGCGCTCTGGCTACACCTTC.

This clone showed up just a few times. The chain combines TRBV28 with TRBJ1-1, with D hard to call. The germline V gene has CDR1 MDHEN and CDR2 SYDVKM. V was shortened by 8 bases and J by 1 base, with 26 bases between the two germline ends. The CDR3 length is 18 residues. CDR3 protein: CASEARSWRAGKNTEAFF. DNA for the CDR3: TGTGCCAGCGAAGCCCGGTCATGGCGCGCGGGGAAGAACACTGAAGCTTTCTTT.

The V call is TRBV7-9, the J call TRBJ2-1, with 12 bases aligning to TRBD2. The CDR3 covers 16 residues. J gave up 8 bases and V 5 bases, and 10 bases lay outside the gene matches. Germline V lookup: CDR1 SEHNR, CDR2 FQNEAQ (reference sequence). CDR3 DNA sequence: TGTGCCAGCAGCCCCCCTGGACTAGCGGGGATAGATGAGCAGTTCTTC. The encoded protein is CASSPPGLAGIDEQFF.